This is a list of T cell receptor beta chains from one sample in a study of T cell changes during pregnancy in multiple sclerosis. Profiled with immunoSEQ multiplex PCR; TCRdb holds only in-frame clones, not every one. The sample has about 56,000 clones, 92% seen once. The material was CD4+ T cells from peripheral blood mononuclear cells, obtained in the third trimester of pregnancy. These receptors were collected from a female donor with multiple sclerosis, enrolled in a pregnancy study. Both conserved end residues are trimmed from each CDR3. A D gene is named only where the DNA matches it firmly.

j_gene	v_gene	d_gene	CDR3aa
TRBJ1-4	TRBV7-8	.	ASSLNQGGLNEKLF
TRBJ1-1	TRBV11-1	.	ASSLARAGEAF
TRBJ1-5	TRBV15	.	ATSSGRGANSNQPQH
TRBJ1-6	TRBV2	.	ASSERRGDSPLH
TRBJ2-1	TRBV27	TRBD2	ASSSSGGSYNEQF
TRBJ1-2	TRBV18	.	ASSRGESDGYT
TRBJ1-2	TRBV19	TRBD1	ASRRQGSPYGYT
TRBJ1-2	TRBV5-1	.	ASSLATGVIYGYT
TRBJ2-3	TRBV18	TRBD2	ASSPRGSGGTDTQY
TRBJ2-5	TRBV4-1	TRBD2	ASSQEGLAGGQETQY
TRBJ1-2	TRBV5-1	.	ASSSYYNVYGYT
TRBJ1-4	TRBV5-1	TRBD1	ASSRTGGDEKLF
TRBJ1-5	TRBV18	TRBD1	ASSPPGTASNQPQH
TRBJ2-3	TRBV7-9	.	ASSFRDWDTQY
TRBJ1-1	TRBV25-1	.	ASSDTVNTEAF
TRBJ2-3	TRBV6-5	TRBD2	ASSYSSPGLVSLY
TRBJ2-5	TRBV10-3	TRBD2	AIRGGVEETQY
TRBJ2-1	TRBV15	.	ATTPGSSYNEQF
TRBJ1-2	TRBV2	TRBD1	ASTRDRGRTYT
TRBJ2-4	TRBV2	TRBD2	ASTEDNGGVNIQY
TRBJ1-3	TRBV10-3	.	AIRGSGNTIY
TRBJ2-2	TRBV10-3	TRBD2	AISATSGGVTGELF
TRBJ2-3	TRBV6-5	TRBD1	ASSPDRGGDTQY
TRBJ2-5	TRBV30	.	AWSVGSTGETQY